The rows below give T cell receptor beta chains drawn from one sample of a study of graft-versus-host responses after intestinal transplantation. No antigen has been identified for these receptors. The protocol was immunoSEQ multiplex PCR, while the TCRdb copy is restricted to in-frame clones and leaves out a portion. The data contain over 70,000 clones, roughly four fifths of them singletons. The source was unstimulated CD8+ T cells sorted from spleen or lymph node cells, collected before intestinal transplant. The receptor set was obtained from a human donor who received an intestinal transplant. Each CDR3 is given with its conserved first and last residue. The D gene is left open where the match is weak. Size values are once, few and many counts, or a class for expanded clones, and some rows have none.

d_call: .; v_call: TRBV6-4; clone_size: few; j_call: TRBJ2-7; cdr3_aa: CASSDQGEGYEQYF; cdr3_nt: TGTGCCAGCAGTGATCAGGGAGAGGGCTACGAGCAGTACTTC
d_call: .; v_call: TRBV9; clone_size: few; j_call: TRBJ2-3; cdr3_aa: CASSATGTSTDTQYF; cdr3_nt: TGTGCCAGCAGCGCCACCGGGACTAGCACAGATACGCAGTATTTT
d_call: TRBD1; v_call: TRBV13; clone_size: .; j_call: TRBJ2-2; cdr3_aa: CASSPRTGDTGELFF; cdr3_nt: TGTGCCAGCAGCCCTAGGACAGGGGACACCGGGGAGCTGTTTTTT
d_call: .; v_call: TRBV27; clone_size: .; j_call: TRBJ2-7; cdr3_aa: CASSLRGLSHSYEQYF; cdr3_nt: TGTGCCAGCAGTTTACGGGGACTTTCGCACTCCTACGAGCAGTACTTC
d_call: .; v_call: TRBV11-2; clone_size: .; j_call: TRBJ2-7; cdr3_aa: CASSEPYEQYF; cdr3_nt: TGTGCCAGCAGCGAACCCTACGAGCAGTACTTC
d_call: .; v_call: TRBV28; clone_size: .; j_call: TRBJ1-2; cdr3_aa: CASSLGQTFYGYTF; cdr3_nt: TGTGCCAGCAGTTTAGGACAGACATTCTATGGCTACACCTTC
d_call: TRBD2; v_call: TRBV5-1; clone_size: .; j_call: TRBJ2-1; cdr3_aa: CASSSPSGALRGEQFF; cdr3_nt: TGCGCCAGCAGCTCACCTAGCGGGGCTCTCAGGGGTGAGCAGTTCTTC
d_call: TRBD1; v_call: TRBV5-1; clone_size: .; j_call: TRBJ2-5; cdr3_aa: CASSIWTGWETQYF; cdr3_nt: TGCGCCAGCAGCATCTGGACAGGATGGGAGACCCAGTACTTC
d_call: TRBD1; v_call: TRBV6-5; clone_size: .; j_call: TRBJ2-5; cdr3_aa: CASSYFGWTGEETQYF; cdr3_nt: TGTGCCAGCAGTTACTTTGGGTGGACAGGAGAAGAGACCCAGTACTTC
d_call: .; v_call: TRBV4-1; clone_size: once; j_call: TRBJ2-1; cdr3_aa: CASSQAFGLQNEQFF; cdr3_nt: TGCGCCAGCAGCCAAGCGTTCGGTCTCCAGAATGAGCAGTTCTTC
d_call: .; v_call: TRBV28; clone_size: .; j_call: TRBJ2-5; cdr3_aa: CASSLLSGPQETQYF; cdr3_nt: TGTGCCAGCAGTCTACTCTCGGGCCCACAAGAGACCCAGTACTTC
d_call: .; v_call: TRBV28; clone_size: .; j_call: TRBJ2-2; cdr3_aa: CASSLRLLNTGELFF; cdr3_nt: TGTGCCAGCAGTTTAAGACTGCTCAACACCGGGGAGCTGTTTTTT
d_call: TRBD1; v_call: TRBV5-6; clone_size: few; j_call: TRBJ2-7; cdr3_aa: CASSIGDRGPYEQYF; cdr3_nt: TGTGCCAGCAGCATAGGGGACAGGGGCCCCTACGAGCAGTACTTC
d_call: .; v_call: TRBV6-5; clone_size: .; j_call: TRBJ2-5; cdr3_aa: CASSYTPTSQETQYF; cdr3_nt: TGTGCCAGCAGTTACACCCCTACTAGTCAAGAGACCCAGTACTTC
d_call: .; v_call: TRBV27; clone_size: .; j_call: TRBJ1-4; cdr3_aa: CASSLGSNQEKLFF; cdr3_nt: TGTGCCAGCAGTTTAGGTTCCAATCAGGAAAAACTGTTTTTT